This T cell receptor (beta chain) comes out of a study of long-term antiretroviral therapy in people with HIV. General study points: ART preceded a rise in diversity that nonetheless stayed lower than in transplant donor controls.

As regards this clone: The antigen remains unidentified.

At survey level, the immunoSEQ assay was run in its v3.0 version. Produced via immunoSEQ multiplex PCR; TCRdb's table is partial and in-frame only. The sample lists approximately 28,000 clones; approximately 87% were seen once. Ahead of DNA extraction, samples held about 0.95-10 million cryopreserved PBMC each. The source was unsorted PBMCs, collected 4.8 to 5 years after starting antiretroviral therapy. The sequence came from a man aged 35 to 55 with HIV.

Here the CDR3 reads CASSEDPELASEQYF. For the CDR3, the DNA is TGTGCCAGCAGTGAAGACCCAGAACTCGCCTCCGAGCAGTACTTC. V and J are TRBV6-1 and TRBJ2-7; no definite D call. Germline CDR1 reads MNHNS; CDR2 reads SASEGT. This CDR3 is built from 15 residues. V was trimmed by 1 base and J by 6 bases, leaving 16 bases between them.